This T cell receptor beta chain was profiled in a study of T cell changes during pregnancy in multiple sclerosis. V was pared by 2 bases and J by 0 bases, with 8 bases between. The CDR3 spans 14 residues. CDR1 is SEHNR and CDR2 is FQNEAQ in the germline V gene (reference sequence). Only in-frame clones appear in the TCRdb table, and some are missing; sequencing was by immunoSEQ multiplex PCR. The repertoire holds about 33,000 clones, with 91% as singletons. This TCR came from a female donor in good health, enrolled as a control in a pregnancy study. Material: CD4+ T cells from peripheral blood mononuclear cells, obtained in the third trimester of pregnancy. The rearrangement joins TRBV7-9 to TRBJ2-7; no definite D call. The CDR3 nucleotides read TGTGCCAGCAGCTTATCAGTGCTCTCCTACGAGCAGTACTTC. This encodes CASSLSVLSYEQYF.